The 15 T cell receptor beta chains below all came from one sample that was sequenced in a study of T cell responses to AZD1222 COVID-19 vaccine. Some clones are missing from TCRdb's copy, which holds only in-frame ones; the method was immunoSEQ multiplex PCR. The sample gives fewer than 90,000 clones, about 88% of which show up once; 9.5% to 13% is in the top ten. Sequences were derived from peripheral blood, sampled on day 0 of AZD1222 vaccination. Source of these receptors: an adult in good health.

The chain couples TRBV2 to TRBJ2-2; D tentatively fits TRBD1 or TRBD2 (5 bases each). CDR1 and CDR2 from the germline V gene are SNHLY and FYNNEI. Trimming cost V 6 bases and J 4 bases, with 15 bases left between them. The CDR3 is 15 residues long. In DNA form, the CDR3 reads TGTGCCAGCAGCGCCGGGACGGGCGGCACCGGGGAGCTGTTTTTT. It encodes CASSAGTGGTGELFF.

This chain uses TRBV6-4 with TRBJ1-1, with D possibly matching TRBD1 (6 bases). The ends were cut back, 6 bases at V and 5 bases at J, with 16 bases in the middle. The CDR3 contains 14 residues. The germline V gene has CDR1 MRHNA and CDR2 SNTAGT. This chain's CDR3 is CASSSGGARTEAFF. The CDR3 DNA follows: TGTGCCAGCAGCTCTGGGGGGGCGAGGACTGAAGCTTTCTTT.

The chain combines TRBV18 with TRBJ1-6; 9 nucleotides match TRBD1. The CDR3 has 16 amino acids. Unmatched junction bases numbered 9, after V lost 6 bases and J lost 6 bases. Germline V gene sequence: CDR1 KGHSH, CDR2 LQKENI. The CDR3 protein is CASSRQDRGFNSPLHF. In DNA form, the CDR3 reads TGTGCCAGCTCTCGTCAGGACAGGGGATTTAATTCACCCCTCCACTTT.

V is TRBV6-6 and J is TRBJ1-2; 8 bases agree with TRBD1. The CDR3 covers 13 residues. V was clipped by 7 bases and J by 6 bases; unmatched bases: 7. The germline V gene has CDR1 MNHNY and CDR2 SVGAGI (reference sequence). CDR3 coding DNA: TGTGCCAGCACAGAGGACAGGGACAATGGCTACACCTTC. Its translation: CASTEDRDNGYTF.

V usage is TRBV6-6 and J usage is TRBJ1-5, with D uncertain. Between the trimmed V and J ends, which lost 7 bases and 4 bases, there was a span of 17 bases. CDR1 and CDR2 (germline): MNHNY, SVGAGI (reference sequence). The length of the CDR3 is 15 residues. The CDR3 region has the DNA TGTGCCAGCACTAGGTCATCCGGGGATAATCAGCCCCAGCATTTT. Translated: CASTRSSGDNQPQHF.

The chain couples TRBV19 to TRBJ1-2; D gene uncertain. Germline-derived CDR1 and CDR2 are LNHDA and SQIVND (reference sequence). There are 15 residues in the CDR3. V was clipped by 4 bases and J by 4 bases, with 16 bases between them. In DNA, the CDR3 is TGTGCCAGTAGTACTCATGCCGGGGTCGTCTATGGCTACACCTTC. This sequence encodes CASSTHAGVVYGYTF.

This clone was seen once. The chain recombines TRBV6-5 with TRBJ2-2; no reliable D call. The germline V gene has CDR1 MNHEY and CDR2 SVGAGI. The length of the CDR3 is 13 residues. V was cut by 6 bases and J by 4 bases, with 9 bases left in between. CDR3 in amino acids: CASRSGSTGELFF. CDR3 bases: TGTGCCAGCAGATCCGGCAGCACCGGGGAGCTGTTTTTT.

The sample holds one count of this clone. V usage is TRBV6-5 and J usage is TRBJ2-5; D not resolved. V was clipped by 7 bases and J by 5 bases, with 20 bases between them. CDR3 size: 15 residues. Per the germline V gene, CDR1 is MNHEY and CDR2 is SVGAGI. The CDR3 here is CASNPAEPGGETQYF. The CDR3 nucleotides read TGTGCCAGCAATCCCGCGGAGCCCGGTGGGGAGACCCAGTACTTC.

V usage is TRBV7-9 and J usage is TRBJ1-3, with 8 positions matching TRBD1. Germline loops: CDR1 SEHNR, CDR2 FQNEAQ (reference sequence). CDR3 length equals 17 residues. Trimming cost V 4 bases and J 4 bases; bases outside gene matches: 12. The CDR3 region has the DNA TGTGCCAGCAGCTCTGGACAGGGCGCTCGTGAGGGAAACACCATATATTTT. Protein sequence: CASSSGQGAREGNTIYF. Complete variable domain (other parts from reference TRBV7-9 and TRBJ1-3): DTGVSQNPRHKITKRGQNVTFRCDPISEHNRLYWYRQTLGQGPEFLTYFQNEAQLEKSRLLSDRFSAERPKGSFSTLEIQRTEQGDSAMYLCASSSGQGAREGNTIYFGEGSWLTVV.

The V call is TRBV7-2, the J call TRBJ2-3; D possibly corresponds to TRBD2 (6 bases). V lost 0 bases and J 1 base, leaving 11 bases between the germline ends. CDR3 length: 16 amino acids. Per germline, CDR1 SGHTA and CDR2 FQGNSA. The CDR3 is CASSLAAGTGTDTQYF. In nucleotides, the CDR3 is TGTGCCAGCAGCTTAGCGGCAGGGACTGGCACAGATACGCAGTATTTT.

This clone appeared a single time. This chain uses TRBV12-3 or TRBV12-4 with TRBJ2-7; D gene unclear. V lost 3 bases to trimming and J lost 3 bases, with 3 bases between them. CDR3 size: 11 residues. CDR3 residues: CASSFYYEQYF. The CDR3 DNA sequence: TGTGCCAGCAGTTTCTACTACGAGCAGTACTTC.

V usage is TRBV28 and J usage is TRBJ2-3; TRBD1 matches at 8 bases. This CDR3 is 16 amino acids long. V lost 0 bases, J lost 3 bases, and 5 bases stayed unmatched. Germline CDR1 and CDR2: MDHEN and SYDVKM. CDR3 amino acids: CASSLWGRGRTDTQYF. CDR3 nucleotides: TGTGCCAGCAGTTTATGGGGCAGGGGGCGGACAGATACGCAGTATTTT. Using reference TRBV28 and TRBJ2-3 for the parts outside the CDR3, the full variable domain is DVKVTQSSRYLVKRTGEKVFLECVQDMDHENMFWYRQDPGLGLRLIYFSYDVKMKEKGDIPEGYSVSREKKERFSLILESASTNQTSMYLCASSLWGRGRTDTQYFGPGTRLTVL.

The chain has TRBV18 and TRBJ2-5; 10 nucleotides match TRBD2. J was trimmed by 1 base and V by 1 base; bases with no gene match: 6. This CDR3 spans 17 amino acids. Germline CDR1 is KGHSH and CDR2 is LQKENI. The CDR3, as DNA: TGTGCCAGCTCACCACGAAACCTAGCGGGGGCCCAAGAGACCCAGTACTTC. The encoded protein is CASSPRNLAGAQETQYF.

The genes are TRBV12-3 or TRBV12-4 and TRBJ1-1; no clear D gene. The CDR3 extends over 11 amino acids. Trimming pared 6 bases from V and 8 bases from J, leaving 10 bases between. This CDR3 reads CASSLKEEAFF. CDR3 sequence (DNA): TGTGCCAGCAGCCTCAAGGAGGAAGCTTTCTTT.

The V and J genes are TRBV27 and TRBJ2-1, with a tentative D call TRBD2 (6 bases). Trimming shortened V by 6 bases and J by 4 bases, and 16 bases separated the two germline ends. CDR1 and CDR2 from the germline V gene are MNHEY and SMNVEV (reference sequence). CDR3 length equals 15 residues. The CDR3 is CASSQGRGNYNEQFF. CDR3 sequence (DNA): TGTGCCAGCAGCCAGGGACGGGGGAATTACAATGAGCAGTTCTTC.